Listed below are T cell receptor beta chains from one sample, sequenced in a study of CD8 T cells in Susac syndrome. TCRdb reanalysed the immunoSEQ multiplex PCR reads using MiXCR and keeps one entry per CDR3 protein. The table records roughly 80,000 distinct CDR3 sequences, 94% of them present only once. Input material: CD8+ T cells from PBMCs. The receptors come from a human donor with Susac syndrome. The CDR3 runs from the conserved cysteine through the conserved F or W. The D gene is left open where the match is weak. Clone size appears in some rows only: once, few, many, or a class for an expanded clone.

-	TRBJ2-5	TRBV7-7	-	CASSLGIKETQYF	TGTGCTAGCAGCTTAGGAATCAAAGAGACCCAGTACTTC
-	TRBJ2-2	TRBV9	-	CASSADGTGELFF	TGTGCCAGCAGCGCCGACGGCACCGGGGAGCTGTTTTTT
-	TRBJ2-4	TRBV27	-	CASSYKNIQYF	TGTGCCAGCAGTTATAAAAACATTCAGTACTTC
-	TRBJ2-7	TRBV29-1	-	CSVGWGAPYEQYF	TGCAGCGTTGGTTGGGGGGCGCCCTACGAGCAGTACTTC
once	TRBJ1-2	TRBV20-1	TRBD1	CSAPQGNYGYTF	TGCAGTGCTCCACAGGGGAACTATGGCTACACCTTC
-	TRBJ2-1	TRBV7-9	TRBD1	CASSFGQGTYNEQFF	TGTGCCAGCAGCTTCGGACAGGGGACCTACAATGAGCAGTTCTTC
few	TRBJ1-2	TRBV5-4	TRBD1	CATPTGDSSVRYTF	TGTGCCACTCCTACAGGGGACAGCTCCGTGCGCTACACCTTC
once	TRBJ1-1	TRBV13	-	CASSEISRQAEAFF	TGTGCCAGCAGCGAAATTTCCCGACAGGCTGAAGCTTTCTTT
once	TRBJ2-5	TRBV7-2	-	CASSPRMVWRETQYF	TGTGCCAGCAGCCCGCGTATGGTGTGGAGGGAGACCCAGTACTTC
-	TRBJ2-1	TRBV19	-	CASSIEYPSSYNEQFF	TGTGCCAGTAGTATAGAGTACCCGAGCTCCTACAATGAGCAGTTCTTC
-	TRBJ2-5	TRBV27	TRBD2	CASRPRAGTRQETQYF	TGTGCCAGCAGGCCGCGGGCCGGGACTAGGCAAGAGACCCAGTACTTC
-	TRBJ2-3	TRBV6-2/TRBV6-3	TRBD2	CASRPSGGRPDTQYF	TGTGCCAGCAGGCCTAGCGGGGGCCGCCCAGATACGCAGTATTTT
-	TRBJ2-3	TRBV5-1	TRBD2	CASSQGLAGSTDTQYF	TGCGCCAGCAGCCAGGGACTAGCGGGGAGTACAGATACGCAGTATTTT
once	TRBJ2-5	TRBV9	TRBD2	CASSVAVEGLPDQETQYF	TGTGCCAGCAGCGTAGCTGTGGAGGGACTACCCGACCAAGAGACCCAGTACTTC
-	TRBJ2-7	TRBV28	-	CASRLGRYEQYF	TGTGCCAGCAGATTAGGTCGTTACGAGCAGTACTTC
-	TRBJ2-7	TRBV7-2	TRBD1	CASTLPQGASFYEQYF	TGTGCCAGCACCCTCCCCCAGGGGGCATCCTTCTACGAGCAGTACTTC
-	TRBJ1-1	TRBV29-1	-	CSVVSEGKNTEAFF	TGCAGCGTTGTCTCTGAGGGGAAGAACACTGAAGCTTTCTTT
-	TRBJ2-1	TRBV24-1	TRBD1	CATRQGGGDEQFF	TGTGCCACCCGACAGGGGGGTGGCGATGAGCAGTTCTTC